Here is one T cell receptor (beta chain) with its context. Its cognate antigen is unknown. The source of the sample is a study of CD8 T cells in ankylosing spondylitis. The study's findings and limits: One TCR beta motif, made up of roughly 8 highly homologous variants, appeared characteristic of ankylosing spondylitis blood. Disease-linked clones were found to be CD8+ and relatively rare in peripheral blood. Earlier authors reported some of these motif variants in reactive arthritis synovial fluid and blood. Disease-linked clones reportedly showed significant enrichment in matched ankylosing spondylitis synovial fluid.

CDR3 size: 11 residues. Germline V gives CDR1 SEHNR, CDR2 FQNEAQ (reference sequence). With 2 bases removed from V and 9 bases from J, the gap between germline ends came to 5 bases. Quantitative molecular-barcoded 5'-RACE generated the TCR beta libraries. A single record per CDR3 protein comes from TCRdb applying MiXCR to the 5' RACE reads. The sample lists 750,000 to 850,000 distinct CDR3 sequences; 10% to 15% were seen once. The chain employs TRBV7-9 and TRBJ2-1; D remains unclear. This TCR derives from a male donor with ankylosing spondylitis. Material: blood, either unsorted or a sorted T cell fraction (not recorded which). The DNA for the CDR3 is TGTGCCAGCAGCTTAACAGTTGAGCAGTTCTTC. It specifies CASSLTVEQFF.